The next 5 T cell receptor beta chains were all read from a single sample in a study of T cell responses to AZD1222 COVID-19 vaccine. Profiling relied on immunoSEQ multiplex PCR, and the TCRdb table lists in-frame clones only, not all of them. The sample gives tens of thousands of clones, 85% of which show up once; about 21% is in the top ten. Sample: peripheral blood, taken on day 0 of MenACWY control vaccination. The receptors here all came from an adult in good health.

J is TRBJ1-2 and V is TRBV3-1 (or the pseudogene TRBV3-2); unclear D gene. V lost 0 bases to trimming and J lost 2 bases, with 13 bases between them. Germline assignment: CDR1 LGHDT and CDR2 YNNKEL (reference sequence). The CDR3 sequence is 16 residues long. This CDR3 reads CASSQDHRLSNYGYTF. The CDR3 DNA sequence: TGTGCCAGCAGCCAAGATCATAGACTCTCGAACTATGGCTACACCTTC.

The chain combines TRBV15 with TRBJ2-5; 10 positions match TRBD1. The CDR3 spans 17 residues. Germline V lookup: CDR1 LNHNV, CDR2 YYDKDF (reference sequence). V lost 1 base and J lost 3; bases outside the gene matches: 8. The CDR3 nucleotides read TGTGCCACCAGCAGAGTGCCGGGACAGGGGTTTGAAGAGACCCAGTACTTC. Translated, it gives CATSRVPGQGFEETQYF.

This clone was detected a few times. This chain links TRBV6-4 with TRBJ1-5; D may be TRBD1 (6 bases). Deletions cut 6 bases from V and 0 bases from J, with 15 bases between. The CDR3 sequence is 16 residues long. Germline V gene lookup returns CDR1 MRHNA and CDR2 SNTAGT. The CDR3 bases are TGTGCCAGCAGAAGACAGGACCGGAGTAGCAATCAGCCCCAGCATTTT. Protein product: CASRRQDRSSNQPQHF.

This chain links TRBV7-2 with TRBJ2-5; possibly TRBD1 for D (5 bases). Germline V lookup: CDR1 SGHTA, CDR2 FQGNSA. There are 16 residues in the CDR3. Between the trimmed V and J ends, which lost 3 bases and 1 base, there was a span of 15 bases. CDR3 region: CASSLGGVGPQETQYF. The CDR3 coding sequence is TGTGCCAGCAGCTTGGGCGGAGTGGGGCCCCAAGAGACCCAGTACTTC.

This rearrangement joins TRBV4-1 to TRBJ1-2; possible D gene TRBD1, 5 bases. V shed 4 bases and J shed 9 bases, with 18 bases lying between them. The CDR3 runs 14 residues. The germline CDR1 and CDR2 sequences are MGHRA and YSYEKL. The CDR3 region is CASSRVTTVVSYTF. CDR3 in DNA: TGCGCCAGCAGCCGGGTGACGACAGTCGTTAGCTACACCTTC.